The subject of this entry is one T cell receptor (beta chain). This CDR3 has 14 residues. CDR1 PRHDT and CDR2 FYEKMQ come from the germline V gene (reference sequence). TCRdb re-called the 5' RACE reads and catalogs CDR3 proteins one per entry, DNA excluded. Its clone listing holds fewer than 400,000 distinct CDR3 sequences. The record originates from a study of monozygotic twins with inflammatory bowel disease. The chain combines TRBV13 with TRBJ1-2. The sequence came from a human donor with ulcerative colitis or Crohn's disease, or a healthy co-twin of an affected twin (not recorded which). The sample comprised blood. CDR3 protein: CASSFQGTDYGYTF.